This T cell receptor (beta chain) came from a study of T cells in localized non-small cell lung cancer. Study outcomes and limitations: Because sequencing included only one region (of the tumor), heterogeneity remains possible. Researchers found a median approximately 57 of the top 100 tumor clones in adjacent lung.

Germline CDR1 is SGDLS and CDR2 is YYNGEE. The CDR3 has 17 amino acids. V lost 3 bases, J lost 4 bases, and 13 bases stayed unmatched. Sequenced by immunoSEQ multiplex PCR; TCRdb stores in-frame clones only, minus some. The sample holds 100,000 to 150,000 clones, approximately 88% seen once. A remark on this clone: Its target is unknown.

The rearrangement joins TRBV9 to TRBJ2-5; 9 nucleotides line up with TRBD1. The sequenced sample was peripheral blood, obtained before any cancer treatment. This TCR was recovered from a female donor aged 60 or older with stage I lung adenocarcinoma. This CDR3 is CASSAGTGTGTLETQYF. For the CDR3, the DNA is TGTGCCAGCAGCGCCGGGACCGGGACAGGGACGTTAGAGACCCAGTACTTC.